This TCR beta chain was recovered during a study of T cell clonality in common variable immunodeficiency. General study findings and limits: Fewer deletions and N-nucleotide insertions were reportedly seen in common variable immunodeficiency TCR beta sequences.

Produced via immunoSEQ multiplex PCR; TCRdb's table is partial and in-frame only. The sample lists about 5,300 clones, none appearing once, the ten largest making up over 11%. For at least one year, all CVID subjects received replacement immunoglobulin. CVID subjects were neither ill nor on immunomodulatory or immunosuppressive medication at sampling. Heparinized whole blood, about 4.5 to 8.5 ml, came from each donor. Within the sample, this clone is large. The antigen remains unidentified. The read stops 3 residues short of the end of the CDR3; the missing end is completed from the germline J gene. The same CDR3 can be traced to other DNA sequences in this sample. The germline gives CDR1 LNHDA, CDR2 SQIVND (reference sequence). The CDR3 has 13 amino acids. Trimming shortened V by 3 bases and J by 4 bases, and 9 bases separated the two germline ends.

The sample taken for sequencing was peripheral blood mononuclear cells. This rearrangement joins TRBV19 to TRBJ1-1, with TRBD1 as a possible D gene (5 bases). The receptor was isolated from a human donor with common variable immunodeficiency. The covered CDR3 bases are TGTGCCAGTAGTATCGGGGGAGGCACTGAA. It is translated as CASSIGGGTE. The full CDR3 protein is CASSIGGGTEAFF.